This T cell receptor beta chain was found in a study of a mutant IDH1 vaccine in newly diagnosed glioma. Study overall: Investigators started vaccination 4-6 weeks after radiotherapy alone, or with temozolomide cycles. Most patients had received both radiotherapy and temozolomide, the prior options being radiotherapy, temozolomide, or both.

TCRdb keeps only in-frame clones here, not all; method: immunoSEQ multiplex PCR. The sample has some 33,000 clones; around three quarters are singletons. This clone has more than one count but fewer than ten. Its antigen remains unidentified. The CDR3 loop spans 11 amino acids. Germline CDR1 and CDR2: LNHDA and SQIVND (reference sequence). With 3 bases removed from V and 5 bases from J, the gap between germline ends came to 5 bases. Time point of the sample: week 35, safety follow-up. In the vaccine, a single dose held 300 ug of the mutant IDH1 20-mer peptide, along with topical imiquimod. Eight vaccinations reached patients in weeks 1, 3, 5, 7, 11, 15, 19 and 23. Study-level results: Of all patients, around 94% showed vaccine-induced immune responses.

This chain connects TRBV19 to TRBJ2-7; D not resolved. The clonotype comes from a woman in her twenties or thirties with glioma. Some clones in this sample may be carry-over from other donors' samples. The sample was PBMCs, taken from a glioma patient whose treatment included an IDH1 peptide vaccine. CDR3 sequence: CASSINDEQYF. CDR3 DNA sequence: TGTGCCAGTAGTATTAACGACGAGCAGTACTTC.